This T cell receptor (beta chain) was captured by sequencing in a study of PD-L1 blockade in urothelial cancer. Study background: After treatment start, blood was analyzed at 3 weeks (second dose) and at 6 weeks. The median T cell count in blood samples was 110,000 to 150,000.

Profiled with immunoSEQ multiplex PCR; TCRdb holds only in-frame clones, not every one. The repertoire has just under 45,000 clones, about four fifths of them found once; the top ten carry more than 12%. The time point: peripheral blood 6 weeks after treatment start. The material was PBMCs, obtained around atezolizumab (anti-PD-L1) treatment. The TCR sequence derives from a man aged 60-69 years with urothelial cancer.

The CDR3 bases are TGTGCCTGGAGCTACAGGGGGCATCTTGCAAAACTGTTTTTT. Translating it yields CAWSYRGHLAKLFF. The chain joins TRBV30 to TRBJ1-4; TRBD1 matches 9 bases. CDR1 is GTSNPN, CDR2 SVGIG, per germline (reference sequence). This CDR3 comprises 14 residues. J was trimmed by 10 bases and V by 3 bases; bases with no gene match: 9.